The clone carrying this T cell receptor beta chain was counted between two and nine times. Its target is unknown. CDR3 size: 16 residues. V was pared by 0 bases and J by 4 bases, with 6 bases of the junction left unmatched. Germline-derived CDR1 and CDR2 are MNHEY and SMNVEV (reference sequence). TCRdb passed the RT-PCR reads through MiXCR, listing each CDR3 protein once. The sample lists about 310,000 distinct CDR3 sequences, around 22% occurring once. The entry originates in a study of response to subunit inactivated influenza vaccine. Broader study findings: The authors suggested that every seasonal influenza vaccination recruits few new T cells.

The sequence came from a man aged 45-69 years who received an inactivated influenza vaccine. The chain links TRBV27 to TRBJ2-4; TRBD2 agrees at 7 bases. The sample here was PBMCs from blood, taken less than 22 months after vaccination. The DNA of the CDR3 is TGTGCCAGCAGTTTATCCACTAGCGTCGCTAAAAACATTCAGTACTTC. It codes for CASSLSTSVAKNIQYF.